This TCR beta chain was sequenced in a study of T cell responses to AZD1222 COVID-19 vaccine. In the study overall: Second-dose groups at about 4 or about 12 weeks were pooled.

Sequenced by immunoSEQ multiplex PCR; TCRdb stores in-frame clones only, minus some. The repertoire includes over 85,000 clones, 81% of them detected once, and roughly 4.8% sits in the top ten. The study, taken as a whole, reports: Dominant at 160-218 and 743-854, vaccine-associated CD4 TCRs also spanned spike. Only after the peak T cell response were repertoires sampled.

To note about this clone: Antigen: not known.

This CDR3 has 15 amino acids. Germline CDR1 reads LNHDA; CDR2 reads SQIVND (reference sequence). The germline V and J ends were trimmed by 5 bases and 1 base, with 9 bases remaining between them. V is TRBV19 and J is TRBJ2-6, with TRBD1 as a possible D gene (6 bases). This sequence was found in an adult in good health. Sample: peripheral blood, taken on day 0 of AZD1222 vaccination. This CDR3 is CASSDTGSGANVLTF. The DNA for the CDR3 is TGTGCCAGTAGTGACACAGGGTCTGGGGCCAACGTCCTGACTTTC.